The 28 T cell receptor beta chains listed next were all sequenced from one sample in a study of blood T cell repertoires in COVID-19. Profiling relied on immunoSEQ multiplex PCR, and the TCRdb table lists in-frame clones only, not all of them. The profile shows approximately 290,000 clones, 90% to 95% of them singletons. Specimen: peripheral blood. The receptors were gathered from a woman in her thirties with COVID-19, enrolled during active disease.

The J gene is TRBJ1-1, the V gene TRBV5-4, with 10 bases fitting TRBD1. The CDR3 is 15 amino acids. With 5 bases clipped from V and 0 bases from J, the junction kept 4 bases outside the gene matches. CDR1 and CDR2 (germline): SGHNT, YYREEE (reference sequence). The chain's CDR3 is CASRWDRGLNTEAFF. CDR3 in DNA: TGTGCCAGCAGATGGGACAGGGGATTGAACACTGAAGCTTTCTTT.

Here the CDR3 reads CASSYADTEAFF. CDR3 DNA sequence: TGTGCCAGCAGTTACGCGGACACTGAAGCTTTCTTT. The chain combines TRBV6-2 or TRBV6-3 with TRBJ1-1; no firm D call. This CDR3 region has 12 residues. V was trimmed by 2 bases and J by 3 bases, leaving 4 bases between them. In germline, CDR1 is MNHEY, CDR2 SVGEGT.

The chain recombines TRBV5-8 with TRBJ1-1; TRBD1 matches 10 bases. V dropped 3 bases and J dropped 3; count of bases not matched to a gene: 11. CDR3 length: 17 residues. Germline-derived CDR1 and CDR2 are SGHTS and YDEGEE. The CDR3 sequence is CASSYGTGDFVDTEAFF. CDR3 nucleotide sequence: TGTGCCAGCAGCTACGGGACAGGGGACTTCGTGGACACTGAAGCTTTCTTT.

The chain has TRBV29-1 and TRBJ1-5; 7 bases agree with TRBD1. The V gene end was trimmed by 1 base and the J gene end by 6 bases; junction bases not matched to a gene: 6. This CDR3 is built from 14 residues. CDR1 and CDR2 from the germline V gene are SQVTM and ANQGSEA. In DNA, the CDR3 is TGCAGCGTTGAAGGTCAGGGGGTAGGTCAGCCCCAGCATTTT. The encoded protein is CSVEGQGVGQPQHF.

The V and J genes are TRBV4-2 and TRBJ2-7; 7 bases fit TRBD1. Losses at the gene ends were 4 bases for V and 2 bases for J; bases not matched to a gene: 2. The CDR3 contains 13 residues. CDR1 is LGHNA, CDR2 YNFKEQ, per germline. The CDR3 reads CASSLDRTYEQYF. The CDR3 DNA follows: TGTGCCAGCAGCCTGGACAGGACCTACGAGCAGTACTTC.

The chain recombines TRBV5-1 with TRBJ1-1; D is unclear. Looked up from germline, CDR1 is SGHRS and CDR2 is YFSETQ. There are 11 residues in the CDR3. Trimming took 4 bases from V and 3 from J, leaving 4 bases between them. This chain's CDR3 is CASSGDTEAFF. CDR3 DNA: TGCGCCAGCAGCGGAGACACTGAAGCTTTCTTT. Drawing the rest from reference TRBV5-1 and TRBJ1-1, the complete variable domain is KAGVTQTPRYLIKTRGQQVTLSCSPISGHRSVSWYQQTPGQGLQFLFEYFSETQRNKGNFPGRFSGRQFSNSRSEMNVSTLELGDSALYLCASSGDTEAFFGQGTRLTVV.

The chain has TRBV6-4 and TRBJ2-1; D gene unclear. Germline CDR1 is MRHNA and CDR2 is SNTAGT. The CDR3 sequence is 14 residues long. The germline V and J ends were trimmed by 0 bases and 9 bases, with 12 bases remaining between them. The CDR3: CASSDSMAAVEQFF. The CDR3 DNA reads as TGTGCCAGCAGTGACTCGATGGCGGCTGTTGAGCAGTTCTTC.

The rearrangement uses TRBV29-1 and TRBJ1-1; 8 bases align to TRBD1. The CDR3 spans 13 residues. Germline V gene data show CDR1 as SQVTM and CDR2 as ANQGSEA. The trim removed 6 bases at V and 5 bases at J, leaving 8 bases unmatched. In DNA form, the CDR3 reads TGCAGCGTGGGGGACAGGCTTGGGACTGAAGCTTTCTTT. As protein: CSVGDRLGTEAFF.

Only one count was recorded for this clone. This sample also contains other DNA sequences that code for the same CDR3. V gene TRBV15 combines with J gene TRBJ1-5, with a possible D match to TRBD1 (5 bases). V was pared by 0 bases and J by 0 bases, with 6 bases between. CDR1 is LNHNV and CDR2 is YYDKDF in the germline V gene (reference sequence). There are 15 residues in the CDR3. The CDR3 DNA is TGTGCCACCAGCAGAGACAGGGATAGCAATCAGCCCCAGCATTTT. Residues: CATSRDRDSNQPQHF.

This rearrangement joins TRBV30 to TRBJ2-3; 9 bases fit TRBD2. With 6 bases clipped from V and 3 bases from J, the junction kept 7 bases outside the gene matches. CDR3 length: 14 amino acids. CDR1 and CDR2 (germline): GTSNPN, SVGIG (reference sequence). CDR3 residues: CACAEGLATDTQYF. CDR3 nucleotide sequence: TGTGCCTGCGCCGAAGGACTAGCGACAGATACGCAGTATTTT.

This clone was observed once. The gene calls are TRBV5-6 and TRBJ1-2, with D tentatively TRBD1 (6 bases). This CDR3 contains 14 residues. Germline V CDR1 and CDR2: SGHDT, YYEEEE. V was cut by 3 bases and J by 2 bases, with 11 bases left in between. The CDR3 loop is CASSYLDRNYGYTF. CDR3 DNA: TGTGCCAGCAGCTACCTCGACAGGAACTATGGCTACACCTTC. Drawing the rest from reference TRBV5-6 and TRBJ1-2, the complete variable domain is DAGVTQSPTHLIKTRGQQVTLRCSPKSGHDTVSWYQQALGQGPQFIFQYYEEEERQRGNFPDRFSGHQFPNYSSELNVNALLLGDSALYLCASSYLDRNYGYTFGSGTRLTVV.

This clone was counted between two and nine times. V usage is TRBV28 and J usage is TRBJ1-1; 7 bases are a match to TRBD1. The trim removed 6 bases at V and 0 bases at J, leaving 10 bases unmatched. Germline CDR1 is MDHEN and CDR2 is SYDVKM. CDR3 length: 16 amino acids. As DNA, the CDR3 is TGTGCCAGCAGGCCGACAGGGATTGGCCTGAACACTGAAGCTTTCTTT. Translation gives CASRPTGIGLNTEAFF.

The chain combines TRBV18 with TRBJ1-5, with 7 bases fitting TRBD1. CDR3 length equals 15 residues. After removal of 3 bases from V and 6 bases from J, the junction contained 8 bases not matched to a gene. The germline V gene has CDR1 KGHSH and CDR2 LQKENI. As DNA, the CDR3 is TGTGCCAGCTCACCTATGACAGGGTCCGGTCAGCCCCAGCATTTT. It codes for CASSPMTGSGQPQHF.

This clone came up once. This sequence joins TRBV28 and TRBJ1-5; D is possibly TRBD1 (5 bases). The CDR3 contains 13 residues. CDR1 MDHEN and CDR2 SYDVKM come from the germline V gene. V dropped 5 bases and J dropped 4 bases, with 9 bases sitting between them. The CDR3 sequence is CASSSDRNQPQHF. The CDR3 coding sequence is TGTGCCAGCAGTAGCGACAGAAATCAGCCCCAGCATTTT. Looking up the rest from reference TRBV28 and TRBJ1-5 gives the full variable domain: DVKVTQSSRYLVKRTGEKVFLECVQDMDHENMFWYRQDPGLGLRLIYFSYDVKMKEKGDIPEGYSVSREKKERFSLILESASTNQTSMYLCASSSDRNQPQHFGDGTRLSIL.

The rearrangement joins TRBV7-9 to TRBJ2-7, with TRBD2 matching over 16 bases. This CDR3 is built from 19 residues. The V gene's germline CDR1 is SEHNR and CDR2 FQNEAQ (reference sequence). V trimming: 3 bases; J trimming: 7 bases; junction bases outside the gene matches: 15. The DNA of the CDR3 is TGTGCCAGCAGCTTGGCCACCGGGACTAGCGGGAGGGCCTCTCAGGAGCAGTACTTC. Translation: CASSLATGTSGRASQEQYF. Complete variable domain (other parts from reference TRBV7-9 and TRBJ2-7): DTGVSQNPRHKITKRGQNVTFRCDPISEHNRLYWYRQTLGQGPEFLTYFQNEAQLEKSRLLSDRFSAERPKGSFSTLEIQRTEQGDSAMYLCASSLATGTSGRASQEQYFGPGTRLTVT.

The chain employs TRBV6-4 and TRBJ2-7; no firm D call. In germline, CDR1 is MRHNA, CDR2 SNTAGT. V was pared by 8 bases and J by 3 bases, with 17 bases between. The CDR3 sequence is 14 residues long. The CDR3 sequence: CASPPKQQLYEQYF. The CDR3 DNA sequence: TGTGCCAGCCCCCCTAAACAGCAACTCTACGAGCAGTACTTC.

V gene TRBV13 combines with J gene TRBJ2-1; 13 nucleotides match TRBD2. The CDR3 sequence is 15 residues long. Germline CDR1 reads PRHDT; CDR2 reads FYEKMQ (reference sequence). V gave up 7 bases and J gave up 8 bases; unmatched junction bases: 8. CDR3 sequence: CASNSGTSGDYEQFF. In DNA form, the CDR3 reads TGTGCCAGCAATTCCGGGACTAGCGGGGATTATGAGCAGTTCTTC.

V gene TRBV27 combines with J gene TRBJ1-1, with 9 positions matching TRBD1. Trimming cost V 2 bases and J 7 bases; bases outside gene matches: 2. Germline V lookup: CDR1 MNHEY, CDR2 SMNVEV (reference sequence). The CDR3 runs to 13 residues. The CDR3 reads CASSLGQGLEAFF. The CDR3 nucleotides read TGTGCCAGCAGTTTAGGACAGGGGCTTGAAGCTTTCTTT.

The chain links TRBV5-5 to TRBJ1-4; 10 nucleotides agree with TRBD1. After removal of 5 bases from V and 8 bases from J, the junction contained 9 bases not matched to a gene. Germline lookup yields CDR1 SGHKS and CDR2 YYEKEE (reference sequence). This CDR3 spans 15 amino acids. CDR3 nucleotides: TGTGCCAGCAGTTCGGGGGACAGGGGCAAAGAAAAACTGTTTTTT. It codes for CASSSGDRGKEKLFF.

The chain joins TRBV19 to TRBJ1-5, with 7 bases matching TRBD1. This CDR3 contains 14 residues. Germline V gene lookup returns CDR1 LNHDA and CDR2 SQIVND (reference sequence). With V trimmed by 5 bases and J by 11 bases, 12 bases remained unmatched. Here the CDR3 reads CASSPRQGPGAQHF. For the CDR3, the DNA is TGTGCCAGTAGTCCACGACAGGGCCCAGGGGCCCAGCATTTT.

The V and J genes are TRBV9 and TRBJ2-1; D may be TRBD2 (6 bases). The CDR3 has 15 residues. In germline, CDR1 is SGDLS, CDR2 YYNGEE. V lost 2 bases and J lost 0, with 9 bases in between. The CDR3 DNA follows: TGTGCCAGCAGCGTTATCGGGAGCTCCTACAATGAGCAGTTCTTC. This translates into CASSVIGSSYNEQFF.

The V and J genes are TRBV30 and TRBJ1-4; D is ambiguous. Germline loops: CDR1 GTSNPN, CDR2 SVGIG (reference sequence). V was trimmed by 3 bases and J by 4 bases, leaving 9 bases between them. The CDR3 is 13 amino acids. CDR3 nucleotides: TGTGCCTGGAGGACTACGTTTAATGAAAAACTGTTTTTT. Residues: CAWRTTFNEKLFF.

This clone showed up just once. This chain connects TRBV19 to TRBJ2-7, with 8 bases that match TRBD1. The CDR3 runs 14 residues. CDR1 is LNHDA, CDR2 SQIVND, per germline (reference sequence). V was clipped by 2 bases and J by 2 bases; unmatched bases: 2. CDR3 DNA: TGTGCCAGTAGTATACGACAGGGGACCTACGAGCAGTACTTC. It specifies CASSIRQGTYEQYF. Together with reference TRBV19 and TRBJ2-7, the CDR3 gives the full variable domain: DGGITQSPKYLFRKEGQNVTLSCEQNLNHDAMYWYRQDPGQGLRLIYYSQIVNDFQKGDIAEGYSVSREKKESFPLTVTSAQKNPTAFYLCASSIRQGTYEQYFGPGTRLTVT.

J is TRBJ1-6 and V is TRBV28; weak D call: TRBD1 (5 bases). The CDR3 loop spans 16 amino acids. Trimming removed 5 bases at V and 1 base at J, with 12 bases between. The V gene's germline CDR1 is MDHEN and CDR2 SYDVKM. The CDR3 DNA reads as TGTGCCAGCAGTATTTCGGGGACTTCCTATAATTCACCCCTCCACTTT. Amino acids: CASSISGTSYNSPLHF.

This clone came up once. V is TRBV29-1 and J is TRBJ2-7; 7 bases fit TRBD1. V was pared by 6 bases and J by 7 bases, with 9 bases of the junction left unmatched. The V gene's germline CDR1 is SQVTM and CDR2 ANQGSEA. The CDR3 extends over 12 amino acids. The CDR3: CSVSGLGQEQYF. The CDR3 DNA reads as TGCAGCGTCTCCGGGTTGGGACAGGAGCAGTACTTC.

This chain links TRBV5-1 with TRBJ2-1; TRBD2 matches at 9 bases. The CDR3 has 15 amino acids. With 4 bases clipped from V and 7 bases from J, the junction kept 9 bases outside the gene matches. CDR1 is SGHRS and CDR2 is YFSETQ in the germline V gene. CDR3 sequence reads: CASSPMRLAGNEQFF. In DNA form, the CDR3 reads TGCGCCAGCAGCCCTATGAGGCTAGCGGGAAATGAGCAGTTCTTC.

The genes are TRBV24-1 and TRBJ1-1; D call uncertain. The germline V gene encodes CDR1 KGHDR and CDR2 SFDVKD. The CDR3 sequence is 14 residues long. With 5 bases removed from V and 1 base from J, the gap between germline ends came to 10 bases. CDR3 in DNA: TGTGCCACCAGTGGAGAGGGCCCGAACACTGAAGCTTTCTTT. Amino acids: CATSGEGPNTEAFF.

The chain employs TRBV3-1 (or the pseudogene TRBV3-2) and TRBJ2-7, with 7 nucleotides matching TRBD1. Unmatched junction bases numbered 4, after V lost 3 bases and J lost 2 bases. The germline V gene encodes CDR1 LGHDT and CDR2 YNNKEL (reference sequence). This CDR3 spans 14 amino acids. For the CDR3, the DNA is TGTGCCAGCAGCCACCGGACAGGAGCCTACGAGCAGTACTTC. Translating gives CASSHRTGAYEQYF.